The 24 T cell receptor beta chains below come from one sample, sequenced in a study of a mutant IDH1 vaccine in newly diagnosed glioma (dated by TCRdb to the early 2020s). What these receptors recognize is not known. Libraries were built with the immunoSEQ multiplex PCR assay. TCRdb took this table from immuneACCESS and kept in-frame rearrangements with V and J called. Such tables lack part of the clones; where checked against another copy, unresolved V genes explain under half of the gap, and the rest is unexplained. The sample includes some 60,000 clones, with 75% to 85% observed a single time. Roughly 5.7% of the sample rests with the top ten. The meaning of the sample's time point label: week 11, during vaccination. Each vaccine dose was 300 ug of a 20-mer mutant IDH1 peptide in Montanide, given subcutaneously with topical imiquimod. Sequencing was performed on PBMCs, taken from a glioma patient whose treatment included an IDH1 peptide vaccine. These receptors all stem from a man aged 45 to 65 with glioma.

The chain employs TRBV11-2 and TRBJ2-7; D tentatively fits TRBD1 or TRBD2 (5 bases each). V lost 5 bases and J 3 bases, leaving 26 bases between the germline ends. CDR3 length: 18 amino acids. The germline V gene has CDR1 SGHAT and CDR2 FQNNGV. The CDR3 nucleotides are TGTGCCAGCAGCCCAAGTTCCCGGAAAAGAGGGACCGACTACGAGCAGTACTTC. It specifies CASSPSSRKRGTDYEQYF.

This clone has just a few counts. The chain combines TRBV28 with TRBJ1-1; D is ambiguous. Between the trimmed V and J ends, which lost 4 bases and 3 bases, there was a span of 15 bases. The CDR3 totals 15 residues. CDR1 MDHEN and CDR2 SYDVKM come from the germline V gene. The CDR3 nucleotides are TGTGCCAGCAGTTCATATCGGGGTCGGTACACTGAAGCTTTCTTT. Its protein product is CASSSYRGRYTEAFF.

This rearrangement joins TRBV19 to TRBJ2-7, with 10 bases identical to TRBD2. Unmatched junction bases numbered 6, after V lost 5 bases and J lost 5 bases. Germline V gene lookup returns CDR1 LNHDA and CDR2 SQIVND (reference sequence). The CDR3 loop spans 14 amino acids. CDR3 protein: CASSALAGAHEQYF. The CDR3 DNA sequence: TGTGCCAGTAGTGCGCTAGCGGGAGCCCACGAGCAGTACTTC.

This sequence joins TRBV19 and TRBJ2-3, with 14 bases matching TRBD2. This CDR3 has 17 residues. Trimming at V came to 8 bases and at J to 0 bases, leaving 7 bases not matched to a gene. From germline, CDR1 is LNHDA and CDR2 SQIVND (reference sequence). CDR3 sequence: CASSRLAGGGSTDTQYF. In DNA, the CDR3 is TGTGCCAGTTCGCGACTAGCGGGAGGGGGTAGCACAGATACGCAGTATTTT.

This clone was seen only once. This CDR3 reads CASSQEGHRYNEQFF. CDR3 coding DNA: TGCGCCAGCAGCCAAGAAGGGCACAGGTACAATGAGCAGTTCTTC. V is TRBV4-1 and J is TRBJ2-1; D might be TRBD1 (5 bases). CDR1 and CDR2 from the germline V gene are MGHRA and YSYEKL. The length of the CDR3 is 15 residues. Trimming pared 0 bases from V and 4 bases from J, leaving 10 bases between.

The CDR3 spells CASRRGPNQPQHF. CDR3 nucleotide sequence: TGTGCCAGCCGCAGGGGCCCCAATCAGCCCCAGCATTTT. V is TRBV27 and J is TRBJ1-5; D is possibly TRBD1 (6 bases). CDR3 size: 13 residues. V was cut by 8 bases and J by 3 bases, with 11 bases left in between. Germline V CDR1 and CDR2: MNHEY, SMNVEV (reference sequence).

This chain joins TRBV6-1 and TRBJ2-7, with 9 bases lining up with TRBD1. This CDR3 contains 14 residues. Germline loops: CDR1 MNHNS, CDR2 SASEGT. Trimming removed 8 bases from V and 3 bases from J; junction bases left unmatched: 8. In DNA form, the CDR3 reads TGTGCCAGCCCTGGACAGGGGAACAACTACGAGCAGTACTTC. This translates into CASPGQGNNYEQYF.

The V gene is TRBV6-1, the J gene TRBJ1-3, with D uncertain. The germline CDR1 and CDR2 sequences are MNHNS and SASEGT. Trimming removed 4 bases from V and 1 base from J, with 11 bases in between. This CDR3 has 15 residues. Here the CDR3 DNA reads TGTGCCAGCAGTGTTGCGGTCGCGTCTGGAAACACCATATATTTT. Translating it yields CASSVAVASGNTIYF.

The genes are TRBV11-3 and TRBJ2-2; 8 bases are shared with TRBD1. With V trimmed by 7 bases and J by 4 bases, 2 bases remained unmatched. The CDR3 covers 13 residues. In germline, CDR1 is SGHNT, CDR2 YENEEA. CDR3 sequence (DNA): TGTGCCAGCAAGGACAGGGTCACCGGGGAGCTGTTTTTT. Its translation: CASKDRVTGELFF.

The chain combines TRBV5-6 with TRBJ2-7; D might be TRBD1 or TRBD2, each matching 5 bases. Germline-derived CDR1 and CDR2 are SGHDT and YYEEEE. Trimming pared 3 bases from V and 2 bases from J, leaving 12 bases between. The CDR3 totals 14 residues. In nucleotides, the CDR3 is TGTGCCAGCAGCTACCAGGGAGTCCCCTACGAGCAGTACTTC. Protein product: CASSYQGVPYEQYF. Variable domain in full (rest from reference TRBV5-6 and TRBJ2-7): DAGVTQSPTHLIKTRGQQVTLRCSPKSGHDTVSWYQQALGQGPQFIFQYYEEEERQRGNFPDRFSGHQFPNYSSELNVNALLLGDSALYLCASSYQGVPYEQYFGPGTRLTVT.

The chain employs TRBV5-1 and TRBJ1-6; a weak D match, TRBD1 (5 bases). The CDR3 is made up of 15 amino acids. CDR1 and CDR2 (germline): SGHRS, YFSETQ. Trimming took 5 bases from V and 7 from J, leaving 16 bases between them. The CDR3: CASRETGTGNSPLHF. DNA of the CDR3: TGCGCCAGCAGAGAGACCGGGACGGGGAATTCACCCCTCCACTTT.

J is TRBJ2-3 and V is TRBV19; TRBD1 might be the D (6 bases). V lost 7 bases and J 2 bases, leaving 10 bases between the germline ends. Germline V gives CDR1 LNHDA, CDR2 SQIVND (reference sequence). This CDR3 is built from 13 residues. As DNA, the CDR3 is TGTGCCAGTACCCCAGGGGACACAGATACGCAGTATTTT. This translates into CASTPGDTDTQYF.

The chain is built from TRBV4-2 and TRBJ2-7; tentatively, D is TRBD1 or TRBD2 (5 bases each). This CDR3 comprises 16 residues. The germline V and J ends were trimmed by 0 bases and 0 bases, with 12 bases remaining between them. Germline CDR1 LGHNA, CDR2 YNFKEQ. The CDR3 spells CASSQDPGTYSYEQYF. The DNA of the CDR3 is TGTGCCAGCAGCCAAGACCCCGGGACGTACTCCTACGAGCAGTACTTC.

This chain joins TRBV14 and TRBJ2-7, with D possibly being TRBD2 (5 bases). The CDR3 consists of 16 residues. With 5 bases removed from V and 2 bases from J, the gap between germline ends came to 19 bases. Germline CDR1 reads SGHDN; CDR2 reads FVKESK. For the CDR3, the DNA is TGTGCCAGCAGCGCCCGGCGGGCTAGGCCACCCTACGAGCAGTACTTC. Its protein is CASSARRARPPYEQYF.

This clone was observed a single time. V is TRBV11-2 and J is TRBJ1-5; 7 bases map to TRBD1. V shed 0 bases, J shed 0 bases, and the junction held 14 bases outside the gene matches. Germline CDR1 and CDR2: SGHAT and FQNNGV. There are 20 residues in the CDR3. CDR3 DNA: TGTGCCAGCAGCTTAGAATATTCAGGAGACAGGGAGTATAGCAATCAGCCCCAGCATTTT. It is translated as CASSLEYSGDREYSNQPQHF.

The chain joins TRBV5-6 to TRBJ1-3, with D perhaps TRBD1 (6 bases). Germline V gene data show CDR1 as SGHDT and CDR2 as YYEEEE. The CDR3 sequence is 15 residues long. The V and J ends lost 9 bases and 4 bases respectively, with 20 bases between them. This CDR3 is CATSTSTGRGNTIYF. In nucleotides, the CDR3 is TGTGCCACCTCCACATCGACAGGCCGAGGAAACACCATATATTTT.

This clone has more than one count but fewer than ten. The chain recombines TRBV14 with TRBJ1-1; D call uncertain. CDR1 and CDR2 from the germline V gene are SGHDN and FVKESK. CDR3 length equals 12 residues. V was trimmed by 8 bases and J by 1 base, leaving 8 bases between them. The CDR3 loop reads CASPPKNTEAFF. In DNA, the CDR3 is TGTGCCAGCCCCCCAAAGAACACTGAAGCTTTCTTT.

The rearrangement uses TRBV7-2 and TRBJ2-5; D is uncertain. The CDR3 contains 15 residues. Deletions cut 1 base from V and 4 bases from J, with 13 bases between. Germline-derived CDR1 and CDR2 are SGHTA and FQGNSA. In DNA, the CDR3 is TGTGCCAGCAGCTTAGGACCGAGGACCGGAGAGACCCAGTACTTC. It translates to CASSLGPRTGETQYF.

This clone was counted a few times. CDR3 sequence: CATGETYNEQFF. The CDR3, as DNA: TGCGCCACTGGGGAAACGTACAATGAGCAGTTCTTC. This chain connects TRBV5-1 to TRBJ2-1; D not resolved. Germline V gives CDR1 SGHRS, CDR2 YFSETQ. This CDR3 spans 12 amino acids. Trimming pared 9 bases from V and 4 bases from J, leaving 11 bases between.

The chain links TRBV7-9 to TRBJ2-3; 7 nucleotides line up with TRBD1. In germline, CDR1 is SEHNR, CDR2 FQNEAQ (reference sequence). The CDR3 contains 14 residues. V trimming: 5 bases; J trimming: 4 bases; junction bases outside the gene matches: 6. Here the CDR3 reads CASSPQGPADTQYF. The CDR3 region has the DNA TGTGCCAGCAGCCCACAGGGGCCGGCAGATACGCAGTATTTT. Looking up the rest from reference TRBV7-9 and TRBJ2-3 gives the full variable domain: DTGVSQNPRHKITKRGQNVTFRCDPISEHNRLYWYRQTLGQGPEFLTYFQNEAQLEKSRLLSDRFSAERPKGSFSTLEIQRTEQGDSAMYLCASSPQGPADTQYFGPGTRLTVL.

The chain is built from TRBV29-1 and TRBJ2-7; D tentatively fits TRBD1 or TRBD2 (5 bases each). In germline, CDR1 is SQVTM, CDR2 ANQGSEA. CDR3 length: 13 residues. V dropped 6 bases and J dropped 3 bases, with 15 bases sitting between them. The CDR3 nucleotides read TGCAGCGTCGTGCCGGGACCTTTCTACGAGCAGTACTTC. It codes for CSVVPGPFYEQYF.

The chain joins TRBV2 to TRBJ1-2, with 7 nucleotides matching TRBD1. Germline V gene sequence: CDR1 SNHLY, CDR2 FYNNEI. The V and J ends lost 4 bases and 8 bases, in that order; junction bases with no gene match: 13. CDR3 length: 15 residues. The CDR3 protein is CASSVDPDRVYGYTF. CDR3 DNA sequence: TGTGCCAGCAGTGTCGACCCTGACAGGGTATACGGCTACACCTTC.

Here the CDR3 DNA reads TGTGCCAGTAGTATTGCACAGGGGGCCTACGAGCAGTACTTC. Protein product: CASSIAQGAYEQYF. The gene calls are TRBV19 and TRBJ2-7; 8 nucleotides match TRBD1. The J segment lost 2 bases and the V segment lost 3 bases, leaving 3 bases of the junction unmatched. Germline CDR1 and CDR2: LNHDA and SQIVND (reference sequence). This CDR3 contains 14 residues.

V is TRBV28 and J is TRBJ2-3; D is possibly TRBD1 or TRBD2 (5 bases each). The CDR3 has 12 amino acids. V lost 7 bases to trimming and J lost 4 bases, with 9 bases between them. CDR1 and CDR2 (germline): MDHEN, SYDVKM. The CDR3 DNA follows: TGTGCCAGCACTGGGGACCCAGATACGCAGTATTTT. Protein sequence: CASTGDPDTQYF.